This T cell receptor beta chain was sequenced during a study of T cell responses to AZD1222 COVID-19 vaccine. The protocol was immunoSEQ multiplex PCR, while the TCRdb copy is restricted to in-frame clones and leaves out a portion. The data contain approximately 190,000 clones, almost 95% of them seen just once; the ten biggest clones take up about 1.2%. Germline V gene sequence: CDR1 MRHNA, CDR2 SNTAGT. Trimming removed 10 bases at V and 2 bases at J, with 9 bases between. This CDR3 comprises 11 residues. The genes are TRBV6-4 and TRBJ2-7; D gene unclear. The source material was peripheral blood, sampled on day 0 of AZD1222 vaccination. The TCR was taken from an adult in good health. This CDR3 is CATRCTYEQYF. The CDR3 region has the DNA TGTGCCACTCGATGTACCTACGAGCAGTACTTC.